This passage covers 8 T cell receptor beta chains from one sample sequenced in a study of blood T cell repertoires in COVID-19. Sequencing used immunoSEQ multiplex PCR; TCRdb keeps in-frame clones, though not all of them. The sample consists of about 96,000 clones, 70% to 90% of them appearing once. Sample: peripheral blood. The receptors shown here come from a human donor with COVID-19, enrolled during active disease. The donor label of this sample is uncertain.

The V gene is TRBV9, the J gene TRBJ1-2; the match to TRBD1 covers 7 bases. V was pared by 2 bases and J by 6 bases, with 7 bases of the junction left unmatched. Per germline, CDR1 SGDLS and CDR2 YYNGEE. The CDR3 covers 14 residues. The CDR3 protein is CASSVAGQWDGYTF. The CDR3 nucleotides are TGTGCCAGCAGCGTGGCGGGACAGTGGGATGGCTACACCTTC.

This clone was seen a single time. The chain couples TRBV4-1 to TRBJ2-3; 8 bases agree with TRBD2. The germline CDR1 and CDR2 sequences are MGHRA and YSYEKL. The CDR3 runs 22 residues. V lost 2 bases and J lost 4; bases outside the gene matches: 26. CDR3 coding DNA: TGCGCCAGCAGCCAACCGTCCGGGTCCCGAGGAGGAGGACTAGCTTCCGCAGATACGCAGTATTTT. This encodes CASSQPSGSRGGGLASADTQYF.

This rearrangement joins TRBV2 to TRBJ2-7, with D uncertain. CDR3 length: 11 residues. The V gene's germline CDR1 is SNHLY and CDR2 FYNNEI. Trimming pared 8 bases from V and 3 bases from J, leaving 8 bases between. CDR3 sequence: CASGLLYEQYF. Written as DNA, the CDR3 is TGTGCCAGCGGGCTACTCTACGAGCAGTACTTC.

This chain's CDR3 is CASSFRGYYGYTF. CDR3 nucleotides: TGTGCCAGCAGTTTCAGGGGATACTATGGCTACACCTTC. The rearrangement links TRBV12-3 or TRBV12-4 to TRBJ1-2; possibly TRBD1 for D (6 bases). Trimming cost V 3 bases and J 3 bases, with 8 bases left between them. The CDR3 sequence is 13 residues long.

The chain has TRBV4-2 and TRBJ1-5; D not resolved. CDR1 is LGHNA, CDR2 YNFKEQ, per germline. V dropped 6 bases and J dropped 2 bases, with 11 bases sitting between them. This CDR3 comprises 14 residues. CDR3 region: CASRSSGGNQPQHF. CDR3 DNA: TGTGCCAGCAGATCAAGCGGGGGCAATCAGCCCCAGCATTTT.

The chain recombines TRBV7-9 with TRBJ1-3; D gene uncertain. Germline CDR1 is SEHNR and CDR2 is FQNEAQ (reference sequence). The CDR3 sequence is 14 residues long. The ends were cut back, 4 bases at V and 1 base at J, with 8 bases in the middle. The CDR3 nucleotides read TGTGCCAGCAGCTCGAGAGTATCTGGAAACACCATATATTTT. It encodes CASSSRVSGNTIYF.

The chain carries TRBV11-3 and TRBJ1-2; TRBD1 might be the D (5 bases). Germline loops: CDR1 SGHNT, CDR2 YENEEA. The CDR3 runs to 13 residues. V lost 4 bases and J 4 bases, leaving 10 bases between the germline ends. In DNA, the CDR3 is TGTGCCAGCAGCTCACGGGGGGGCTATGGCTACACCTTC. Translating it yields CASSSRGGYGYTF.

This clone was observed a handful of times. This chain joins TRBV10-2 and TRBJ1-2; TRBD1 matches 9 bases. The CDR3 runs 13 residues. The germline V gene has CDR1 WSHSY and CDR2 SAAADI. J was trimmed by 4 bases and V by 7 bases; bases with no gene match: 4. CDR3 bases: TGCGCCAGCACACGGGACAGGGCCTATGGCTACACCTTC. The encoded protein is CASTRDRAYGYTF.